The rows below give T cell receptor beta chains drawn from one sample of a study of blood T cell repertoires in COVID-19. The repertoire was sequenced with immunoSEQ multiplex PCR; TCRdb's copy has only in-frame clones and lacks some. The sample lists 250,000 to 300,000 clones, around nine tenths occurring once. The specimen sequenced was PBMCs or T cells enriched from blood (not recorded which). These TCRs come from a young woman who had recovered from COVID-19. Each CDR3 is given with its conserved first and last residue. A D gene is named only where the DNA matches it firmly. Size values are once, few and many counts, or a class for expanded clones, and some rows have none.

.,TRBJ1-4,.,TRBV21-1,CASSLRTGKPGTNEKLFF,TGTGCCAGCAGCCTCCGGACAGGGAAGCCCGGGACTAATGAAAAACTGTTTTTT
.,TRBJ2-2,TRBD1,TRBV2,CASSVWDRSGELFF,TGTGCCAGCAGTGTATGGGACAGGTCCGGGGAGCTGTTTTTT
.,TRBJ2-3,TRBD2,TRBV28,CASSSITSGTSTDTQYF,TGTGCCAGCAGTTCAATTACTAGCGGGACTAGCACAGATACGCAGTATTTT
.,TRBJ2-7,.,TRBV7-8,CASSTRQTYEQYF,TGTGCCAGCAGCACACGACAGACCTACGAGCAGTACTTC
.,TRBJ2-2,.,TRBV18,CASSTRTVNTGELFF,TGTGCCAGCTCAACTCGGACAGTAAACACCGGGGAGCTGTTTTTT
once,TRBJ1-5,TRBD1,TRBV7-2,CASSTGTGMLHQPQHF,TGTGCCAGCAGCACGGGGACAGGGATGTTACATCAGCCCCAGCATTTT
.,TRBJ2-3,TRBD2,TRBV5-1,CASSYRTSGFEDTQYF,TGCGCCAGCAGCTATAGGACTAGCGGATTCGAGGATACGCAGTATTTT
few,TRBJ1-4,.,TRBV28,CASSSTTAVNEKLFF,TGTGCCAGCAGTTCCACGACAGCTGTTAATGAAAAACTGTTTTTT
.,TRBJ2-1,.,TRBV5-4,CAPHLISYNEQFF,TGTGCGCCACACCTGATCTCCTACAATGAGCAGTTCTTC
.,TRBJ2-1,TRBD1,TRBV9,CASSVAGQAHEQFF,TGTGCCAGCAGCGTAGCAGGACAGGCTCATGAGCAGTTCTTC
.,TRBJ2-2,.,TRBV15,CATSALGRGSGTGELFF,TGTGCCACCAGCGCCCTTGGACGGGGGTCTGGAACCGGGGAGCTGTTTTTT
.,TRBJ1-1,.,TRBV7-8,CASSLGDAGGATKAFF,TGTGCCAGCAGCTTAGGGGACGCGGGGGGGGCGACTAAGGCTTTCTTT
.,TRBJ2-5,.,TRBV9,CASSRRGVAQETQYF,TGTGCCAGCAGCCGCCGCGGGGTGGCCCAAGAGACCCAGTACTTC
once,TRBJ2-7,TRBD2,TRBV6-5,CASTRTSGFYEQYF,TGTGCCAGCACGAGGACTAGCGGATTCTACGAGCAGTACTTC
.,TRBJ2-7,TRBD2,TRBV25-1,CASSPGGTSAYEQYF,TGTGCCAGCAGTCCGGGGGGGACTAGCGCATACGAGCAGTACTTC
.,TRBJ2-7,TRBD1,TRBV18,CASSPRGQGSSYEQYF,TGTGCCAGCTCACCTCGGGGACAGGGGAGCTCCTACGAGCAGTACTTC